What follows describes a single T cell receptor (beta chain). Its target is not known. The sample originates from a study of cytomegalovirus exposure and HLA in healthy donors. Study details: Among the approximately 400 donors who were genotyped, 70% to 90% fell in the genetic ancestry cluster that is associated with self-reported Caucasian donors. Study-wide results and caveats: In a later analysis, TCR beta V- and J-gene trimming was associated with a missense DCLRE1C variant. Reportedly, TCR beta sequences accurately predicted HLA-A and HLA-B alleles in most subjects.

The PCR employed 60 Vbeta primers together with 13 Jbeta primers. Produced via immunoSEQ multiplex PCR; TCRdb's table is partial and in-frame only. The repertoire consists of fewer than 150,000 clones, with 75% to 85% occurring once and the leading ten covering less than 7.5%. The CDR3 is made up of 14 amino acids. V shed 6 bases, J shed 4 bases, and the junction held 5 bases outside the gene matches. Germline CDR1 SGHTA, CDR2 FQGTGA. The rearrangement uses TRBV7-3 and TRBJ2-3, with 9 bases matching TRBD2. The sequence derives from a woman aged 40 to 50 in good health and CMV-seropositive. The sample taken for sequencing was PBMCs. The CDR3 DNA is TGTGCCAGCAGGGTGACTAGCGGTGCAGATACGCAGTATTTT. Its translation: CASRVTSGADTQYF. The variable domain in full, with the rest retrieved from reference TRBV7-3 and TRBJ2-3, is GAGVSQTPSNKVTEKGKYVELRCDPISGHTALYWYRQSLGQGPEFLIYFQGTGAADDSGLPNDRFFAVRPEGSVSTLKIQRTERGDSAVYLCASRVTSGADTQYFGPGTRLTVL.